This T cell receptor beta chain was documented in a study of technical replicates of blood from a handful of donors. V was pared by 1 base and J by 6 bases, with 15 bases of the junction left unmatched. In germline, CDR1 is MDHEN, CDR2 SYDVKM. This CDR3 contains 19 residues. Profiled with immunoSEQ multiplex PCR; TCRdb holds only in-frame clones, not every one. The sample consists of 75,000 to 90,000 clones, about 92% of them appearing once. What was sequenced was T cells isolated from PBMCs. The receptor was derived from a human donor in good health. This chain connects TRBV28 to TRBJ2-5, with 12 bases aligning to TRBD2. The CDR3 sequence is CASSLLTGTSGSQRKTQYF. The CDR3, as DNA: TGTGCCAGCAGTTTATTAACCGGGACTAGCGGGTCCCAGAGAAAGACCCAGTACTTC.